Listed below are T cell receptor beta chains from one sample, sequenced in a study of graft-versus-host responses after intestinal transplantation. The protocol was immunoSEQ multiplex PCR, while the TCRdb copy is restricted to in-frame clones and leaves out a portion. The data show some 25,000 clones, approximately 93% seen once. Sample: PBMCs, taken 18 days after transplant. The receptors come from a human patient who received an intestinal transplant, so some T cells may come from the graft donor. Each CDR3 is given with its conserved first and last residue. A D gene is named only where the DNA matches it firmly. A clone size is listed for some rows: how often the clone was seen (once, few, many), or a class if it is expanded.

v_call	j_call	d_call	clone_size	cdr3_length	cdr3_nt	cdr3_aa
TRBV5-4	TRBJ1-1	TRBD1	NA	14	TGTGCCAGCAGCCATTACAGGGGGCGGACTGAAGCTTTCTTT	CASSHYRGRTEAFF
TRBV30	TRBJ1-2	NA	NA	13	TGTGCCTGGAGTGTAATGAGGGGCTATGGCTACACCTTC	CAWSVMRGYGYTF
TRBV2	TRBJ1-5	TRBD1	NA	14	TGTGCCAGCAGTACCCTGACAGGGGGTCAGCCCCAGCATTTT	CASSTLTGGQPQHF
TRBV6-1	TRBJ1-5	NA	NA	13	TGTGCCAGCAGTTTGGGAAACAATCAGCCCCAGCATTTT	CASSLGNNQPQHF
TRBV6-5	TRBJ1-5	TRBD1	NA	14	TGTGCCAGCAGCCCGGACAGGAGCAATCAGCCCCAGCATTTT	CASSPDRSNQPQHF
TRBV7-2	TRBJ2-2	NA	NA	14	TGTGCCAGCAGCTTGCCCGTGAGCCCCGGGGAGCTGTTTTTT	CASSLPVSPGELFF
TRBV6-1	TRBJ2-1	NA	NA	11	TGTGCCAGCAGTCCCCGAGAAGAGCAGTTCTTC	CASSPREEQFF
TRBV18	TRBJ2-7	TRBD2	NA	14	TGTGCCAGCTCACCCCTAGCTAGCGGTGGCGAGCAGTACTTC	CASSPLASGGEQYF
TRBV28	TRBJ2-7	NA	NA	11	TGTGCCAGCAGCCCCGCCAACGAGCAGTACTTC	CASSPANEQYF
TRBV12-5	TRBJ2-3	NA	NA	12	TGTGCTAGTGGTTTCATCGAAGATACGCAGTATTTT	CASGFIEDTQYF
TRBV4-1	TRBJ1-1	TRBD1	NA	13	TGCGCCAGCAGCCACCAGGGGGGTAACGAAGCTTTCTTT	CASSHQGGNEAFF
TRBV11-2	TRBJ2-1	TRBD2	NA	14	TGTGCCAGCAGCTTTCTAGCGGGGAACGGTGAGCAGTTCTTC	CASSFLAGNGEQFF
TRBV7-6	TRBJ2-5	TRBD1	NA	18	TGTGCCAGCAGCTTAACCCCCGGTACCGACAGGGGCGGAGAGACCCAGTACTTC	CASSLTPGTDRGGETQYF
TRBV7-9	TRBJ1-1	TRBD1	NA	14	TGTGCCAGCAGCCCCCAGGGGGGGAACACTGAAGCTTTCTTT	CASSPQGGNTEAFF
TRBV18	TRBJ2-3	NA	NA	13	TGTGCCAGCTCACCAGGCGGCACAGATACGCAGTATTTT	CASSPGGTDTQYF
TRBV18	TRBJ2-2	NA	NA	13	TGTGCCAGCTCATCCGGAGCGGCCGGGGAGCTGTTTTTT	CASSSGAAGELFF
TRBV18	TRBJ1-1	NA	NA	13	TGTGCCAGCTCACCCTCATTGAACACTGAAGCTTTCTTT	CASSPSLNTEAFF
TRBV2	TRBJ1-2	NA	NA	12	TGTGCCAGCAGTGTGGCCTACTATGGCTACACCTTC	CASSVAYYGYTF
TRBV7-9	TRBJ1-4	NA	NA	13	TGTGCCAGCAGCCGGGGGGCGGGAGAAAAACTGTTTTTT	CASSRGAGEKLFF
TRBV25-1	TRBJ2-5	NA	NA	12	TGTGCCAGCAGCTCGGGGTCTCGGCCCAGGTACTTC	CASSSGSRPRYF
TRBV11-3	TRBJ2-6	NA	once	15	TGTGCCAGCAGCTTAATAGGATCTGGGGCCAACGTCCTGACTTTC	CASSLIGSGANVLTF
TRBV2	TRBJ2-2	TRBD1	NA	12	TGTGCCACCCAACAGGGGTCCGGGGAGCTGTTTTTT	CATQQGSGELFF
TRBV4-1	TRBJ2-7	TRBD2	NA	16	TGTGCCAGCAGCCACCCAGGGAGCGGGGGGACCTACGAGCAGTACTTC	CASSHPGSGGTYEQYF
TRBV4-1	TRBJ2-7	NA	NA	17	TGCGCCAGCAGCCAAGCGGGGTCTAGGGGACCCTCCTACGAGCAGTACTTC	CASSQAGSRGPSYEQYF